This T cell receptor beta chain was sequenced for a study of blood T cell repertoires in COVID-19. On the study more broadly: The analysed material was cDNA or gDNA that came from T cells, B-cell-depleted T cells, or PBMCs.

Measured with immunoSEQ multiplex PCR; TCRdb has only the in-frame clones, and not every one. The sample holds approximately 220,000 clones, around four fifths seen once. In its sample, this clone was seen many times. CDR3 length: 13 amino acids. Germline values: CDR1 LGHDT, CDR2 YNNKEL (reference sequence). Trimming pared 2 bases from V and 5 bases from J, leaving 9 bases between. Recruits, aged roughly 18 to 100 years, lived in 20 to 30 US areas. Clinical history as reported by participants underpinned cohort assignment. People in the exposed group encountered a COVID-19 case within 2 weeks before entering the study.

This TCR was recovered from a woman aged 50 to 60 who had been exposed to COVID-19. The chain recombines TRBV3-1 (or the pseudogene TRBV3-2) with TRBJ1-2; D gene ambiguous. Sequenced input: PBMCs or T cells enriched from blood (not recorded which). CDR3: CASSQPGRYGYTF. The CDR3 coding sequence is TGTGCCAGCAGCCAACCGGGTCGGTATGGCTACACCTTC.